This TCR beta chain comes out of a study of identical twins' blood T cells. The germline gives CDR1 MRHNA, CDR2 SNTAGT. This CDR3 is 16 amino acids long. The three twin pairs were reared together, likely meeting the same infections. About this clonotype itself: The junction departs from germline at one end; a sequencing error may be responsible.

Sample barcodes were added at both library ends during cDNA synthesis. TCRdb used MiXCR to reprocess the 5' RACE reads, holding one entry per CDR3 protein. The sample has roughly 380,000 distinct CDR3 sequences; about 28% are singletons. This receptor was obtained from a woman aged 18-55 years in good health. Material: PBMCs. The chain links TRBV6-4 to TRBJ1-4; D gene ambiguous. This chain's CDR3 is CANPRVKKVTNEELFF. The CDR3 DNA sequence: TGTGCCAACCCCCGCGTGAAGAAAGTAACTAATGAAGAACTGTTTTTT.